The T cell receptor beta chain described here comes from a study of monozygotic twins with inflammatory bowel disease. General study results and limits: Relative to healthy twins, IBD patients had fewer clonotypes in common with others, a gap that was especially apparent with disease activity.

This CDR3 region has 13 residues. Germline loops: CDR1 SEHNR, CDR2 FQNEAQ (reference sequence). About this clonotype: The antigen is unknown.

TCRdb re-called the 5' RACE reads; every CDR3 protein appears as one record, without DNA. This sample contains around 150,000 distinct CDR3 sequences. The specimen was blood. The clonotype originates from a human donor with ulcerative colitis or Crohn's disease, or a healthy co-twin of an affected twin (not recorded which). V gene TRBV7-9 combines with J gene TRBJ2-1; TCRdb's D call, TRBD1, is unchecked because there is no DNA. The CDR3 sequence is CASSIGTRVGQFF. The variable domain in full, completed from reference TRBV7-9 and TRBJ2-1, reads DTGVSQNPRHKITKRGQNVTFRCDPISEHNRLYWYRQTLGQGPEFLTYFQNEAQLEKSRLLSDRFSAERPKGSFSTLEIQRTEQGDSAMYLCASSIGTRVGQFFGPGTRLTVL.